This T cell receptor (beta chain) was captured in a study of T-cell reconstitution after alpha-beta-depleted transplantation in children. Preparation of the TCRbeta library involved a method that used unique molecular identifiers. Each CDR3 protein gets one entry after TCRdb re-called the PCR reads with MiXCR. The profile shows around 300,000 distinct CDR3 sequences, nearly 8% of them singletons. This CDR3 spans 13 amino acids. The germline CDR1 and CDR2 sequences are GTSNPN and SVGIG (reference sequence). V lost 0 bases and J lost 7, with 12 bases in between. Comment on this clonotype: Its antigen remains unknown.

Study-level findings and limits: T-cell counts and diversity at one year post-transplant came mainly from newly produced T cells.

The sample was peripheral blood, taken 360 days after TCRalphabeta/CD19-depleted stem cell transplant. This clonotype was obtained from a female patient aged 2-10 years who had a stem cell transplant for Fanconi anemia, so the T cells may come from the graft donor. This chain uses TRBV30 with TRBJ1-1; possible D gene TRBD1, 5 bases. CDR3 in amino acids: CAWSVRGMIEAFF. The DNA for the CDR3 is TGTGCCTGGAGTGTTAGGGGAATGATTGAAGCTTTCTTT.